This TCR beta chain came from a study of cytomegalovirus exposure and HLA in healthy donors. This CDR3 has 14 residues. Germline V gives CDR1 SNHLY, CDR2 FYNNEI. V dropped 6 bases and J dropped 3; count of bases not matched to a gene: 5. Each donor's status was that of a healthy bone marrow donor. About this clone itself: The antigen is unknown.

Findings of the study overall: The likely explanation for a cluster of highly shared sequence variants was sequencing artifact. A missense DCLRE1C variant was associated with V- and J-gene trimming of TCR beta chains in a later analysis, and an independent cohort replicated the association. Reportedly, HLA-A and HLA-B alleles of most subjects were accurately predicted from TCR beta.

The PCR ran on 60 Vbeta and 13 Jbeta primers. This table comes from immunoSEQ multiplex PCR, and its TCRdb copy is limited to in-frame clones, with some not included. Its table records just over 50,000 clones. The TCR sequence derives from a woman aged 60 to 75 in good health and CMV-seropositive. The sample comprised PBMCs. The chain carries TRBV2 and TRBJ2-7; 10 nucleotides agree with TRBD1. This CDR3 is CASSGQGGLYEQYF. The CDR3 DNA reads as TGTGCCAGCAGCGGACAGGGGGGCCTCTACGAGCAGTACTTC.